The following is a T cell receptor beta chain sequence with its context. This record comes from a study of blood T cells in healthy people across ages. Primed by a sample-barcoded 5' primer and a J-beta primer mix, a second PCR proceeded for about 6 to 12 cycles. Each cDNA was tagged by a template-switch adaptor containing 12 random nucleotides. One entry per CDR3 protein, called by TCRdb with MiXCR from the 5' RACE reads. The sample records about 640,000 distinct CDR3 sequences, about 30% being singletons. Germline assignment: CDR1 WNHNN and CDR2 SYGVQD (reference sequence). The CDR3 loop spans 15 amino acids. The ends lost 4 bases at V and 4 bases at J; junction bases unmatched: 7.

The clonotype was recovered from a woman of 80 years or more in good health. The V and J genes are TRBV10-1 and TRBJ2-7; 10 positions agree with TRBD1. The sequencing input was blood. The CDR3 coding sequence is TGCGCCAGCAGTGCGGACAGGGGGATATTTTACGAGCAGTACTTC. Translation gives CASSADRGIFYEQYF.